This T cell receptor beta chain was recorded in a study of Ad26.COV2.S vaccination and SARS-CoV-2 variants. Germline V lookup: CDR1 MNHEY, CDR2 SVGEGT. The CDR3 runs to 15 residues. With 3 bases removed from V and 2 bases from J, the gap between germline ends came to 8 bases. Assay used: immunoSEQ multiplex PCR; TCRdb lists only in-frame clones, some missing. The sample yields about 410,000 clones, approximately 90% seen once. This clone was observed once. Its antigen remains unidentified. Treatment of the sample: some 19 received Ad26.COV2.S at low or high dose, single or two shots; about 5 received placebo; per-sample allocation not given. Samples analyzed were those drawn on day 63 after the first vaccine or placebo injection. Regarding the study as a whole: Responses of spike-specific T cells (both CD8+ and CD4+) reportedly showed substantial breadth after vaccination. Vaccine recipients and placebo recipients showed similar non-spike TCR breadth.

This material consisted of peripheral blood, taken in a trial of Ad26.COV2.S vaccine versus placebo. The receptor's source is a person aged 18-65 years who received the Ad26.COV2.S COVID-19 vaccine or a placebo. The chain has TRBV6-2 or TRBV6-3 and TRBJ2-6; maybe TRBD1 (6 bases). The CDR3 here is CASSYYRAGANVLTF. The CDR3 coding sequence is TGTGCCAGCAGTTATTACAGGGCTGGGGCCAACGTCCTGACTTTC.